The 11 T cell receptor beta chains given below trace back to one sample, sequenced in a study of T cell responses to AZD1222 COVID-19 vaccine (dated by TCRdb to about 2021). Receptor amplification or capture employed the immunoSEQ multiplex PCR assay. This is the immuneACCESS table as TCRdb keeps it, with only in-frame sequences that have V and J called. A part of the clones is gone; compared with another copy, unresolved V genes explain less than half, and the rest is unexplained. A total of more than 85,000 clones appear in this sample, roughly 80% of them only once. Under 25% of the sample goes to the ten largest clones. The time point label of this sample denotes: baseline before first vaccination. The sample consisted of peripheral blood, taken on day 0 of AZD1222 vaccination. These receptors all stem from an adult in good health.

On this clone itself: Relative to the germline gene, one junction end is altered; a read error may explain this. The chain has TRBV12-3 or TRBV12-4 and TRBJ2-1; TRBD2 matches 11 bases. This CDR3 comprises 12 residues. The CDR3 loop reads CATLAGGGEHFF. The CDR3 bases are TGTGCCACCTTAGCGGGAGGGGGTGAGCATTTCTTC.

This clone was counted ten times or more. The genes are TRBV5-1 and TRBJ1-2, with D unresolved. V was trimmed by 0 bases and J by 4 bases, leaving 13 bases between them. The germline CDR1 and CDR2 sequences are SGHRS and YFSETQ. The CDR3 contains 15 residues. The CDR3, as DNA: TGCGCCAGCAGCTTGGGGGTCGGAGAAGTCTATGGCTACACCTTC. Its translation is CASSLGVGEVYGYTF.

V is TRBV7-9 and J is TRBJ2-7; D is undetermined. The germline V gene has CDR1 SEHNR and CDR2 FQNEAQ (reference sequence). CDR3 size: 11 residues. CDR3 nucleotides: TGTGCGATCTCCACTCGGGACGAGCAGTACTTC. Its protein product is CAISTRDEQYF.

V is TRBV9 and J is TRBJ2-7, with 7 positions matching TRBD1. The germline gives CDR1 SGDLS, CDR2 YYNGEE. Germline trimming cut 3 bases from V and 2 bases from J; bases unmatched to any gene: 2. CDR3 length: 13 amino acids. In nucleotides, the CDR3 is TGTGCCAGCAGCGCCCAGGGGGCCTACGAGCAGTACTTC. Encoded protein: CASSAQGAYEQYF.

The chain has TRBV28 and TRBJ1-6; perhaps TRBD1 as D (5 bases). With 6 bases removed from V and 7 bases from J, the gap between germline ends came to 19 bases. Germline V gene lookup returns CDR1 MDHEN and CDR2 SYDVKM. This CDR3 is 16 amino acids long. As DNA, the CDR3 is TGTGCCAGCAGCCCCGGGACTTCCTCCTCAAATTCACCCCTCCACTTT. It specifies CASSPGTSSSNSPLHF.

V usage is TRBV30 and J usage is TRBJ2-3, with 8 nucleotides matching TRBD1. V was clipped by 3 bases and J by 3 bases; unmatched bases: 11. Germline assignment: CDR1 GTSNPN and CDR2 SVGIG (reference sequence). The CDR3 has 16 amino acids. Here the CDR3 DNA reads TGTGCCTGGAGCATACAGGGGGTGGTAGGTACAGATACGCAGTATTTT. Protein sequence: CAWSIQGVVGTDTQYF.

This sequence joins TRBV5-1 and TRBJ1-4, with D possibly being TRBD1 (6 bases). V gave up 0 bases and J gave up 1 base, with 10 bases separating them. Germline V lookup: CDR1 SGHRS, CDR2 YFSETQ. This CDR3 contains 16 residues. Written as DNA, the CDR3 is TGCGCCAGCAGCTTGGAAGGGGGGCGAACTAATGAAAAACTGTTTTTT. It yields the protein CASSLEGGRTNEKLFF.

This clone appeared a few times. The V call is TRBV19, the J call TRBJ1-5; D is uncertain. Deletions cut 3 bases from V and 4 bases from J, with 22 bases between. Germline V gene lookup returns CDR1 LNHDA and CDR2 SQIVND (reference sequence). CDR3 length equals 18 residues. CDR3 residues: CASSMDGGPPGGNQPQHF. The CDR3 DNA reads as TGTGCCAGTAGTATGGACGGAGGACCCCCCGGAGGTAATCAGCCCCAGCATTTT.

This chain's CDR3 is CASSYFPTAYRESYEQYF. CDR3 sequence (DNA): TGTGCCAGCAGTTATTTTCCAACGGCTTATCGAGAATCCTACGAGCAGTACTTC. The genes are TRBV6-2 or TRBV6-3 and TRBJ2-7; unclear D gene. Germline V gene data show CDR1 as MNHEY and CDR2 as SVGEGT. This CDR3 has 18 amino acids. V shed 3 bases and J shed 1 base, with 22 bases lying between them.

The V gene is TRBV4-1, the J gene TRBJ1-1; 7 bases line up with TRBD1. CDR1 and CDR2 (germline): MGHRA, YSYEKL. Trimming at V came to 5 bases and at J to 0 bases, leaving 6 bases not matched to a gene. The CDR3 is made up of 15 amino acids. This CDR3 reads CASSIGTDMNTEAFF. Written as DNA, the CDR3 is TGCGCCAGCAGCATAGGGACAGACATGAACACTGAAGCTTTCTTT.

V gene TRBV5-5 combines with J gene TRBJ1-2; possible D gene TRBD1, 5 bases. Deletions cut 3 bases from V and 7 bases from J, with 19 bases between. Per the germline V gene, CDR1 is SGHKS and CDR2 is YYEKEE (reference sequence). This CDR3 is 15 amino acids long. The CDR3 reads CASSSGGIIGVGYTF. In nucleotides, the CDR3 is TGTGCCAGCAGCTCGGGGGGGATCATCGGAGTTGGCTACACCTTC.